These T cell receptor beta chains were read from a single sample in a study of blood T cell repertoires in COVID-19. Clones were sequenced by immunoSEQ multiplex PCR, and TCRdb holds only the in-frame ones, with some missing. Of nearly 50,000 clones listed, 87% were seen once; the top ten hold around 2.2%. The sample was peripheral blood. Receptors were obtained from a woman of 80 years or more with COVID-19, enrolled during active disease. Each CDR3 is given with its conserved first and last residue. D genes are given only for firm matches. Not every row has a clone size; where given, it reads once, few, many or a size class.

TRBJ1-5 TRBV6-1 NA NA 12 CASGSRVQPQHF TGTGCCAGCGGTTCGCGAGTTCAGCCCCAGCATTTT
TRBJ1-2 TRBV10-2 TRBD1 NA 14 CASSKDRANYGYTF TGCGCCAGCAGCAAGGACAGGGCTAACTATGGCTACACCTTC
TRBJ1-1 TRBV6-5 NA NA 15 CASNLGSGVNTEAFF TGTGCCAGCAATCTCGGGTCAGGGGTGAACACTGAAGCTTTCTTT
TRBJ2-1 TRBV14 NA NA 13 CASSQLRYNEQFF TGTGCCAGCAGCCAACTCAGGTACAATGAGCAGTTCTTC
TRBJ2-7 TRBV6-5 NA NA 14 CASSYYPSYYEQYF TGTGCCAGCAGTTACTATCCCAGTTACTACGAGCAGTACTTC
TRBJ1-2 TRBV11-1 TRBD1 NA 15 CASSLSGQGNYGYTF TGTGCCAGCAGCTTAAGCGGACAGGGGAACTATGGCTACACCTTC
TRBJ2-1 TRBV4-2 TRBD2 NA 17 CASSQGAVAGGNNEQFF TGTGCCAGCAGCCAAGGGGCGGTGGCGGGGGGTAACAATGAGCAGTTCTTC
TRBJ1-5 TRBV5-8 NA NA 12 CASSPYNQPQHF TGTGCCAGCAGCCCCTACAATCAGCCCCAGCATTTT
TRBJ1-5 TRBV3-1/TRBV3-2 TRBD1 NA 15 CASSQRQGGNQPQHF TGTGCCAGCAGCCAAAGACAGGGGGGCAATCAGCCCCAGCATTTT
TRBJ2-5 TRBV2 NA NA 14 CASKSSVLLETQYF TGTGCCAGCAAAAGTTCGGTTTTGTTGGAGACCCAGTACTTC
TRBJ2-7 TRBV7-2 TRBD2 few 16 CASSLAGTSGGYEQYF TGTGCCAGCAGCTTAGCCGGGACTAGCGGGGGATACGAGCAGTACTTC
TRBJ2-1 TRBV7-9 NA NA 12 CASRDYNNEQFF TGTGCCAGCCGAGATTATAACAATGAGCAGTTCTTC
TRBJ2-1 TRBV29-1 TRBD2 NA 16 CSVGFPGLADYNEQFF TGCAGCGTAGGCTTTCCGGGACTAGCGGACTACAATGAGCAGTTCTTC
TRBJ1-4 TRBV14 NA NA 20 CASSQDRQVIPFLTNEKLFF TGTGCCAGCAGCCAAGATCGCCAGGTCATTCCGTTTCTAACTAATGAAAAACTGTTTTTT
TRBJ1-1 TRBV5-5 NA NA 16 CASSYLAAGLGTEAFF TGTGCCAGCAGCTACCTCGCGGCGGGGCTGGGCACTGAAGCTTTCTTT
TRBJ1-2 TRBV5-6 NA NA 15 CASSSPGGASYGYTF TGTGCCAGCAGCTCCCCGGGAGGGGCCTCCTATGGCTACACCTTC
TRBJ1-1 TRBV23-1 NA NA 17 CASGPREGGRTEAEAFF TGCGCCAGCGGACCTCGGGAGGGGGGCAGGACCGAGGCTGAAGCTTTCTTT
TRBJ1-1 TRBV11-2 TRBD1 NA 14 CASSLEQGATEAFF TGTGCCAGCAGCCTGGAACAGGGGGCCACTGAAGCTTTCTTT
TRBJ1-1 TRBV12-3/TRBV12-4 NA NA 12 CASSSGQYEAFF TGTGCCAGCAGTTCCGGACAATATGAAGCTTTCTTT
TRBJ1-1 TRBV5-1 NA few 17 CASSLQSQGTLNTEAFF TGCGCCAGCAGCTTGCAGAGCCAGGGGACCTTGAACACTGAAGCTTTCTTT
TRBJ1-5 TRBV7-8 TRBD1 NA 17 CASSSTRNRGVNQPQHF TGTGCCAGCAGCTCGACGAGGAACAGGGGCGTCAATCAGCCCCAGCATTTT
TRBJ1-2 TRBV15 TRBD1 few 16 CATSKRTGQLLYGYTF TGTGCCACCAGCAAGAGGACAGGGCAGTTACTCTATGGCTACACCTTC
TRBJ1-2 TRBV19 TRBD1 NA 15 CASSRDDRDLYGYTF TGTGCCAGTAGTAGGGACGACAGGGACCTCTATGGCTACACCTTC
TRBJ1-1 TRBV3-1/TRBV3-2 TRBD1 NA 14 CASSQDTGQGAAFF TGTGCCAGCAGCCAAGATACGGGACAGGGGGCCGCTTTCTTT
TRBJ2-7 TRBV7-2 TRBD1 NA 15 CASSLVGDRAYEQYF TGTGCCAGCAGCTTAGTAGGGGACAGAGCCTACGAGCAGTACTTC
TRBJ1-2 TRBV7-9 TRBD1 NA 12 CASSPTGHGYTF TGTGCCAGCAGCCCGACAGGGCATGGCTACACCTTC
TRBJ1-2 TRBV6-5 NA NA 14 CASSPPRTTYGYTF TGTGCCAGCAGCCCCCCACGGACAACCTATGGCTACACCTTC
TRBJ2-7 TRBV4-1 TRBD2 NA 15 CASSPSGSVLYEQYF TGCGCCAGCAGTCCTAGCGGGAGTGTTCTCTACGAGCAGTACTTC